These 28 T cell receptor beta chains originate from one sample sequenced in a study of Ad26.COV2.S vaccination and SARS-CoV-2 variants. Profiled with immunoSEQ multiplex PCR; TCRdb holds only in-frame clones, not every one. The sample contains approximately 420,000 clones, approximately 90% of which appear only once. Treatment noted: roughly 18 received Ad26.COV2.S at low or high dose, single or two shots; roughly 5 received placebo; per-sample allocation not given. Day 63 after the first vaccine or placebo injection was the time point for sampling. Sequenced here: peripheral blood, sampled in a trial of Ad26.COV2.S vaccine versus placebo. These TCRs come from a person aged 18-60 years who received the Ad26.COV2.S COVID-19 vaccine or a placebo.

The chain uses TRBV4-1 and TRBJ1-1, with a weak D call TRBD1 (5 bases). Between the trimmed V and J ends, which lost 0 bases and 7 bases, there was a span of 18 bases. The CDR3 contains 16 residues. Germline assignment: CDR1 MGHRA and CDR2 YSYEKL. The CDR3 loop is CASSQDRSGYPGEAFF. In DNA, the CDR3 is TGCGCCAGCAGCCAAGATAGGTCAGGGTACCCGGGTGAAGCTTTCTTT.

The J gene is TRBJ1-2, the V gene TRBV6-5; 7 nucleotides align to TRBD1. The germline V gene encodes CDR1 MNHEY and CDR2 SVGAGI. This CDR3 is built from 12 residues. V was pared by 6 bases and J by 6 bases, with 4 bases of the junction left unmatched. The CDR3 region has the DNA TGTGCCAGCAGCTCCGGGACAGATGGCTACACCTTC. Residues: CASSSGTDGYTF.

This chain joins TRBV14 and TRBJ2-7; 8 nucleotides match TRBD2. J was trimmed by 0 bases and V by 3 bases; bases with no gene match: 4. Germline CDR1 SGHDN, CDR2 FVKESK. This CDR3 has 15 residues. CDR3 bases: TGTGCCAGCAGCCACCCCCGGGGGGGCTCCTACGAGCAGTACTTC. This gives the protein CASSHPRGGSYEQYF.

This clone was seen a few times. The chain joins TRBV7-6 to TRBJ1-3; maybe TRBD1 (5 bases). Germline CDR1 reads SGHVS; CDR2 reads FNYEAQ. The length of the CDR3 is 17 residues. V gave up 1 base and J gave up 0 bases, with 13 bases separating them. CDR3 in amino acids: CASSLETIRGSGNTIYF. In DNA form, the CDR3 reads TGTGCCAGCAGCTTAGAGACGATAAGGGGCTCTGGAAACACCATATATTTT.

The rearrangement links TRBV6-6 to TRBJ2-1; 10 positions agree with TRBD2. V lost 7 bases and J lost 5; bases outside the gene matches: 11. Germline CDR1 MNHNY, CDR2 SVGAGI (reference sequence). The CDR3 length is 16 residues. The CDR3 is CASIETKRGGHNEQFF. The DNA of the CDR3 is TGTGCCAGCATCGAGACCAAGCGGGGGGGCCACAATGAGCAGTTCTTC.

The V and J genes are TRBV27 and TRBJ1-5, with TRBD1 as a possible D gene (5 bases). This CDR3 is 13 amino acids long. Trimming removed 6 bases at V and 7 bases at J, with 13 bases between. Germline V gives CDR1 MNHEY, CDR2 SMNVEV (reference sequence). The CDR3 DNA is TGTGCCAGCAGCGTAAGGGGATTCCAGCCCCAGCATTTT. It codes for CASSVRGFQPQHF.

DNA of the CDR3: TGTGCCAGCAAAGTCGGGGGGAGCAATCAGCCCCAGCATTTT. Protein: CASKVGGSNQPQHF. The gene calls are TRBV27 and TRBJ1-5; TRBD1 is a possible D gene (5 bases). The germline V and J ends were trimmed by 7 bases and 1 base, with 11 bases remaining between them. Germline lookup yields CDR1 MNHEY and CDR2 SMNVEV (reference sequence). This CDR3 spans 14 amino acids.

The chain combines TRBV9 with TRBJ1-1, with D unresolved. The germline V and J ends were trimmed by 1 base and 1 base, with 8 bases remaining between them. The CDR3 consists of 14 residues. The V gene's germline CDR1 is SGDLS and CDR2 YYNGEE. This CDR3 is CASSVLPGNTEAFF. CDR3 sequence (DNA): TGTGCCAGCAGCGTATTACCCGGGAACACTGAAGCTTTCTTT.

This rearrangement joins TRBV19 to TRBJ1-5; 11 bases line up with TRBD1. The CDR3 sequence is 14 residues long. V gave up 5 bases and J gave up 7 bases; unmatched junction bases: 4. Looked up from germline, CDR1 is LNHDA and CDR2 is SQIVND (reference sequence). The CDR3 reads CASSGTGGGQPQHF. CDR3 in DNA: TGTGCCAGTAGTGGGACAGGGGGAGGCCAGCCCCAGCATTTT.

The genes are TRBV18 and TRBJ2-2, with a possible D match to TRBD1 (6 bases). Germline V gene lookup returns CDR1 KGHSH and CDR2 LQKENI. V lost 5 bases and J lost 5, with 12 bases in between. This CDR3 has 14 amino acids. The CDR3 is CASSARTATGELFF. The CDR3 bases are TGTGCCAGCTCAGCCAGGACAGCGACCGGGGAGCTGTTTTTT.

The gene calls are TRBV13 and TRBJ1-1; D gene uncertain. CDR3 length: 15 amino acids. V shed 6 bases and J shed 4 bases, with 18 bases lying between them. CDR1 and CDR2 from the germline V gene are PRHDT and FYEKMQ (reference sequence). CDR3 coding DNA: TGTGCCAGCAGTCCCATGTTGGGCGGAGGCACTGAAGCTTTCTTT. This encodes CASSPMLGGGTEAFF.

This chain links TRBV4-1 with TRBJ1-1; tentatively, D is TRBD1 (6 bases). CDR1 is MGHRA and CDR2 is YSYEKL in the germline V gene. CDR3 length: 18 amino acids. V gave up 3 bases and J gave up 0 bases, with 20 bases separating them. The CDR3 coding sequence is TGCGCCAGCAGCCAGGGGTGGGGGCCCCGGGGCATGAACACTGAAGCTTTCTTT. Its translation: CASSQGWGPRGMNTEAFF.

This chain joins TRBV10-1 and TRBJ1-2; 10 bases match TRBD1. V shed 6 bases, J shed 5 bases, and the junction held 3 bases outside the gene matches. CDR3 size: 13 residues. Germline V lookup: CDR1 WNHNN, CDR2 SYGVQD (reference sequence). Here the CDR3 reads CASSRTGGYGYTF. CDR3 DNA: TGCGCCAGCAGCCGGACAGGGGGGTATGGCTACACCTTC.

Note on this clone: Other nucleotide sequences from this sample produce the same CDR3. The chain carries TRBV5-1 and TRBJ1-1, with D hard to call. Germline V CDR1 and CDR2: SGHRS, YFSETQ. The CDR3 length is 13 residues. V gave up 0 bases and J gave up 1 base, with 4 bases separating them. The CDR3 loop reads CASSLGTNTEAFF. CDR3 DNA sequence: TGCGCCAGCAGCTTGGGCACGAACACTGAAGCTTTCTTT.

This chain connects TRBV6-6 to TRBJ1-5; TRBD1 might be the D (5 bases). Trimming took off 4 bases at V and 7 bases at J, with 8 bases between the two ends. The germline V gene has CDR1 MNHNY and CDR2 SVGAGI (reference sequence). This CDR3 region has 12 residues. CDR3 amino acids: CASSSRDQPQHF. The DNA for the CDR3 is TGTGCCAGCAGTTCCAGGGACCAGCCCCAGCATTTT.

V and J are TRBV4-1 and TRBJ1-2; D unresolved. Trimming shortened V by 1 base and J by 5 bases, and 11 bases separated the two germline ends. Germline V gives CDR1 MGHRA, CDR2 YSYEKL. CDR3 length: 14 amino acids. CDR3 coding DNA: TGCGCCAGCAGCCAAGGGGTCGGTGAATATGGCTACACCTTC. Translated, it gives CASSQGVGEYGYTF.

This chain joins TRBV4-1 and TRBJ2-7, with TRBD2 matching over 7 bases. The CDR3 totals 16 residues. Germline lookup yields CDR1 MGHRA and CDR2 YSYEKL. Unmatched junction bases numbered 12, after V lost 1 base and J lost 6 bases. The DNA for the CDR3 is TGCGCCAGCAGCCAAGGGGTGGTTGGTACGGGGGGCGAGCAGTACTTC. Translating gives CASSQGVVGTGGEQYF.

The rearrangement links TRBV5-5 to TRBJ2-7, with D maybe TRBD2 (5 bases). Looked up from germline, CDR1 is SGHKS and CDR2 is YYEKEE (reference sequence). This CDR3 has 14 residues. V dropped 3 bases and J dropped 2 bases, with 12 bases sitting between them. The CDR3 DNA sequence: TGTGCCAGCAGCTGGGCCGGGAACCCCTACGAGCAGTACTTC. Residues: CASSWAGNPYEQYF.

This sequence joins TRBV5-5 and TRBJ2-5, with TRBD2 matching 14 bases. The J segment lost 10 bases and the V segment lost 0 bases, leaving 5 bases of the junction unmatched. Germline CDR1 is SGHKS and CDR2 is YYEKEE (reference sequence). The CDR3 spans 15 residues. The CDR3 loop is CASSLGLAGGPGQYF. The CDR3 DNA sequence: TGTGCCAGCAGCTTGGGACTAGCGGGGGGGCCGGGCCAGTACTTC.

This rearrangement joins TRBV3-1 (or the pseudogene TRBV3-2) to TRBJ1-6; D gene unclear. From germline, CDR1 is LGHDT and CDR2 YNNKEL (reference sequence). V was cut by 3 bases and J by 6 bases, with 12 bases left in between. The CDR3 spans 15 residues. CDR3 sequence (DNA): TGTGCCAGCAGCCACCAGGACCCCCTTAATTCACCCCTCCACTTT. Translation gives CASSHQDPLNSPLHF.

The chain uses TRBV12-3 or TRBV12-4 and TRBJ2-1; TRBD1 aligns across 9 bases. This CDR3 comprises 13 residues. Germline trimming cut 8 bases from V and 6 bases from J; bases unmatched to any gene: 5. The CDR3 DNA follows: TGTGCCAGCGTCTTGACAGGGGGCAATGAGCAGTTCTTC. It translates to CASVLTGGNEQFF.

This chain connects TRBV6-2 or TRBV6-3 to TRBJ1-6; D gene uncertain. Germline CDR1 is MNHEY and CDR2 is SVGEGT. This CDR3 has 15 amino acids. The V gene lost 2 bases and the J gene lost 6 bases, with 11 bases spanning the gap. The CDR3 sequence is CASSYPGWSNSPLHF. Written as DNA, the CDR3 is TGTGCCAGCAGTTACCCTGGGTGGTCTAATTCACCCCTCCACTTT.

CDR3 sequence reads: CAWSLVANEKLFF. The CDR3, as DNA: TGTGCCTGGAGTCTAGTCGCTAATGAAAAACTGTTTTTT. The V and J genes are TRBV30 and TRBJ1-4; D gene ambiguous. V was trimmed by 2 bases and J by 3 bases, leaving 7 bases between them. Germline V gene lookup returns CDR1 GTSNPN and CDR2 SVGIG (reference sequence). There are 13 residues in the CDR3.

The V gene is TRBV7-8, the J gene TRBJ1-1; 9 positions match TRBD1. V lost 5 bases, J lost 10 bases, and 14 bases stayed unmatched. CDR3 size: 15 residues. CDR1 and CDR2 (germline): SGHVS, FQNEAQ. CDR3 loop: CASSQTAGQGRGAFF. The CDR3 DNA is TGTGCCAGCAGCCAGACCGCGGGACAGGGAAGGGGAGCTTTCTTT.

The gene calls are TRBV3-1 (or the pseudogene TRBV3-2) and TRBJ1-4; D remains ambiguous. Trimming shortened V by 3 bases and J by 5 bases, and 10 bases separated the two germline ends. Germline CDR1 reads LGHDT; CDR2 reads YNNKEL (reference sequence). This CDR3 region has 14 residues. CDR3 region: CASSHPDGNEKLFF. The DNA for the CDR3 is TGTGCCAGCAGCCACCCGGACGGGAATGAAAAACTGTTTTTT.

CDR3: CASSQDSHLTEAFF. CDR3 in DNA: TGTGCCAGCAGCCAAGATTCGCACTTGACTGAAGCTTTCTTT. This sequence joins TRBV14 and TRBJ1-1; D is unresolved. Trimming removed 0 bases at V and 5 bases at J, with 10 bases between. CDR1 and CDR2 (germline): SGHDN, FVKESK. The CDR3 is 14 residues long.

This clone was detected only a few times. The gene calls are TRBV4-1 and TRBJ1-5; D call uncertain. V was trimmed by 1 base and J by 5 bases, leaving 18 bases between them. Germline assignment: CDR1 MGHRA and CDR2 YSYEKL. The CDR3 covers 17 residues. The CDR3 region has the DNA TGCGCCAGCAGCCAAGTTTTTGGGCAGAAGAAAGATCAGCCCCAGCATTTT. This gives the protein CASSQVFGQKKDQPQHF.

DNA for the CDR3: TGTGCCAGCAGCTTACCGACAGCAAATCAGCCCCAGCATTTT. It codes for CASSLPTANQPQHF. This chain links TRBV7-8 with TRBJ1-5, with D possibly matching TRBD1 (5 bases). V was shortened by 2 bases and J by 4 bases, with 9 bases between the two germline ends. This CDR3 spans 14 amino acids. CDR1 SGHVS and CDR2 FQNEAQ come from the germline V gene. Variable domain in full (rest from reference TRBV7-8 and TRBJ1-5): GAGVSQSPRYKVAKRGQDVALRCDPISGHVSLFWYQQALGQGPEFLTYFQNEAQLDKSGLPSDRFFAERPEGSVSTLKIQRTQQEDSAVYLCASSLPTANQPQHFGDGTRLSIL.